The 8 T cell receptor beta chains in this list originate from one sample, sequenced in a study of T cell responses to AZD1222 COVID-19 vaccine. Only in-frame clones appear in the TCRdb table, and some are missing; sequencing was by immunoSEQ multiplex PCR. The profile shows 150,000 to 180,000 clones, about 86% of them singletons. The specimen comprised peripheral blood, sampled on day 0 of MenACWY control vaccination. All receptors come from an adult in good health.

The V gene is TRBV11-2, the J gene TRBJ1-2; possibly TRBD1 for D (5 bases). The CDR3 has 15 residues. Germline V gene data show CDR1 as SGHAT and CDR2 as FQNNGV. V lost 5 bases and J lost 7, with 20 bases in between. CDR3 DNA sequence: TGTGCCAGCAGCCGGAGCCCAGACAGCCAGCGTGGCTACACCTTC. Its translation is CASSRSPDSQRGYTF.

The V call is TRBV18, the J call TRBJ1-1; D is uncertain. V lost 2 bases, J lost 1 base, and 5 bases lay in between. Looked up from germline, CDR1 is KGHSH and CDR2 is LQKENI. The CDR3 consists of 13 residues. This CDR3 reads CASSPAENTEAFF. The CDR3 DNA reads as TGTGCCAGCTCACCAGCAGAGAACACTGAAGCTTTCTTT.

The genes are TRBV7-9 and TRBJ2-1; D is possibly TRBD1 (6 bases). Trimming took off 4 bases at V and 8 bases at J, with 9 bases between the two ends. CDR3 length: 12 residues. In germline, CDR1 is SEHNR, CDR2 FQNEAQ (reference sequence). Here the CDR3 reads CASSSQGDEQFF. CDR3 nucleotide sequence: TGTGCCAGCAGCTCACAGGGCGATGAGCAGTTCTTC.

The gene calls are TRBV5-6 and TRBJ2-2; weak D call: TRBD1 (6 bases). CDR1 is SGHDT and CDR2 is YYEEEE in the germline V gene. This CDR3 contains 13 residues. V lost 6 bases to trimming and J lost 7 bases, with 13 bases between them. The DNA for the CDR3 is TGTGCCAGCAAGTACAGGGTAGGCGGGGAGCTGTTTTTT. Amino acid sequence: CASKYRVGGELFF. The full variable domain, with the rest looked up from reference TRBV5-6 and TRBJ2-2, is DAGVTQSPTHLIKTRGQQVTLRCSPKSGHDTVSWYQQALGQGPQFIFQYYEEEERQRGNFPDRFSGHQFPNYSSELNVNALLLGDSALYLCASKYRVGGELFFGEGSRLTVL.

The chain employs TRBV29-1 and TRBJ2-3; D not resolved. The V end was cut by 3 bases, the J end by 3 bases, with 13 bases between. From germline, CDR1 is SQVTM and CDR2 ANQGSEA. The CDR3 loop spans 14 amino acids. The CDR3 DNA reads as TGCAGCGTTGAGACGGAACCGGTTACAGATACGCAGTATTTT. Translation gives CSVETEPVTDTQYF.

Worth noting for this clone: A read error may produce the germline difference seen at one junction end. This chain connects TRBV6-1 to TRBJ1-6; TRBD1 might be the D (5 bases). Germline V lookup: CDR1 MNHNS, CDR2 SASEGT. There are 15 residues in the CDR3. CDR3 region: CASSEAGGDNSPLHF. The CDR3, as DNA: TGTGCCAGCAGCGAAGCCGGGGGTGATAATTCACCCCTCCACTTT.

DNA of the CDR3: TGTGCCAGCAGCCGAGGCCTACCTCGCACAGATACGCAGTATTTT. As protein: CASSRGLPRTDTQYF. The rearrangement uses TRBV2 and TRBJ2-3; D uncertain. This CDR3 is 15 amino acids long. V was cut by 6 bases and J by 1 base, with 14 bases left in between. Germline loops: CDR1 SNHLY, CDR2 FYNNEI.

In this sample, this clone turned up a few times. The rearrangement uses TRBV2 and TRBJ2-5; maybe TRBD1 (7 bases). The CDR3 sequence is 16 residues long. CDR1 is SNHLY, CDR2 FYNNEI, per germline. Trimming shortened V by 6 bases and J by 4 bases, and 21 bases separated the two germline ends. The CDR3 here is CASSFPGGPGGETQYF. The DNA for the CDR3 is TGTGCCAGCAGCTTCCCAGGGGGACCCGGGGGAGAGACCCAGTACTTC.